What follows describes a single T cell receptor (beta chain). Its target is unknown. This entry comes from a study of T cell responses to AZD1222 COVID-19 vaccine. Regarding the study as a whole: Seropositive AZD1222 recipients at baseline numbered only 5 to 7. White British ancestry dominated among donors, who included more females, and clonal diversity was possibly underestimated. Spike was spanned by vaccine-associated CD4 TCRs, which were dominant at 160-218 and 743-854. Spike-specific TCR breadth and depth went up after people got two AZD1222 doses.

Trimming removed 0 bases from V and 4 bases from J, with 16 bases in between. The CDR3 sequence is 16 residues long. Germline CDR1 reads LGHNA; CDR2 reads YNFKEQ. Data came from immunoSEQ multiplex PCR; TCRdb stores just in-frame clones and leaves some out. The sample comprises around 140,000 clones, around 94% of which are singletons, and 9.5% to 15% rests with the top ten. This sequence originates from an adult who had recovered from COVID-19. The chain carries TRBV4-2 and TRBJ2-7; tentative D call: TRBD1 (6 bases). The source material was peripheral blood, sampled after recovery from COVID-19. This CDR3 reads CASSQDHTGLGYEQYF. The CDR3 bases are TGTGCCAGCAGCCAAGATCATACAGGGTTAGGTTACGAGCAGTACTTC.